This TCR beta chain was profiled in a study of HIV-infected patients and healthy controls. Notes on the study in general: Significantly higher mean Gini indices appeared in HIV-infected repertoires, possibly reflecting oligoclonality.

450 to 600 ng RNA was reverse transcribed with alpha and beta constant-region primers. Each of the alpha and beta chains got its own library through chain-specific third strand synthesis with indices. A 12-nucleotide barcode per molecule came from two concatenated random hexamers added pre-amplification. TCRdb re-called the 5' RACE reads with MiXCR, one entry per CDR3 protein. In the table there are tens of thousands of distinct CDR3 sequences, 8.5% to 9% of which are singletons. V dropped 5 bases and J dropped 3 bases, with 4 bases sitting between them. Germline CDR1 is SQVTM and CDR2 is ANQGSEA. The CDR3 totals 10 residues. All unsorted peripheral T cells were captured because whole blood was used without fractionation. A word on this clonotype: Its antigen is currently unknown.

The chain employs TRBV29-1 and TRBJ1-1, with D unresolved. This clonotype originated in an adult in good health. Sequences were obtained from blood. CDR3 DNA sequence: TGCAGCGTTAGGGACACTGAAGCTTTCTTT. Its protein product is CSVRDTEAFF. The full variable domain, its missing parts supplied by reference TRBV29-1 and TRBJ1-1, is SAVISQKPSRDICQRGTSLTIQCQVDSQVTMMFWYRQQPGQSLTLIATANQGSEATYESGFVIDKFPISRPNLTFSTLTVSNMSPEDSSIYLCSVRDTEAFFGQGTRLTVV.